These 20 T cell receptor beta chains came from one sample sequenced in a study of diagnostic markers for celiac disease. Reanalyzing the reads, TCRdb keeps one entry per CDR3 protein, without DNA. The repertoire table contains about 5,000 distinct CDR3 sequences. The sample consisted of either unsorted cells or a sorted T cell fraction (not recorded which). The origin of the receptors is a human donor. This table probably holds off-target reads from a library built for another chain.

J is TRBJ2-5 and V is TRBV12-3 or TRBV12-4; TCRdb gives TRBD2 as the D gene, but with no DNA this cannot be confirmed. This CDR3 contains 15 residues. CDR3 sequence: CASSSSGGHQETQYF.

Frequency places this clonotype as medium-sized. The V call is TRBV15, the J call TRBJ2-7; the TCRdb call, TRBD2, lacks DNA for checking. Germline CDR1 is LNHNV and CDR2 is YYDKDF (reference sequence). This CDR3 comprises 14 residues. CDR3 sequence: CATSRVSGEAEQYF.

The chain joins TRBV11-3 to TRBJ1-1; without DNA, the TCRdb call of TRBD1 cannot be checked. Germline V gives CDR1 SGHNT, CDR2 YENEEA. The CDR3 consists of 14 residues. The CDR3 is CASRRQGWNTEAFF. The variable domain in full, with the rest retrieved from reference TRBV11-3 and TRBJ1-1, is EAGVVQSPRYKIIEKKQPVAFWCNPISGHNTLYWYLQNLGQGPELLIRYENEEAVDDSQLPKDRFSAERLKGVDSTLKIQPAELGDSAVYLCASRRQGWNTEAFFGQGTRLTVV.

This clonotype is medium-sized (0.01 to 0.1%) by frequency. The J gene is TRBJ1-5, the V gene TRBV9; as DNA is missing, the TRBD1 call by TCRdb cannot be tested. Per the germline V gene, CDR1 is SGDLS and CDR2 is YYNGEE. The CDR3 is 16 residues long. CDR3 protein: CASSAGTGVGNQPQHF.

The chain recombines TRBV5-6 with TRBJ1-1. The CDR3 runs to 12 residues. Per the germline V gene, CDR1 is SGHDT and CDR2 is YYEEEE. This CDR3 is CASSFSRTEAFF.

The chain combines TRBV6-1 with TRBJ2-5. There are 15 residues in the CDR3. Germline CDR1 is MNHNS and CDR2 is SASEGT. CDR3 amino acids: CASSEGQGSQETQYF.

V gene TRBV20-1 combines with J gene TRBJ1-1; TCRdb lists TRBD1, though no DNA is available to test this call. This CDR3 is built from 13 residues. Germline-derived CDR1 and CDR2 are DFQATT and SNEGSKA (reference sequence). CDR3: CSANRVWDTEAFF.

Frequency places this clonotype as medium-sized. This chain connects TRBV6-5 to TRBJ2-1; TCRdb names TRBD1, which stays unverified in the absence of DNA. The CDR3 runs to 15 residues. Germline V gives CDR1 MNHEY, CDR2 SVGAGI. This CDR3 is CASTSGYYSYNEQFF.

The V gene is TRBV11-2, the J gene TRBJ2-3. CDR1 and CDR2 from the germline V gene are SGHAT and FQNNGV. The CDR3 has 16 residues. The CDR3: CASSLMLGSIGDTQYF. The whole variable domain, remainder taken from reference TRBV11-2 and TRBJ2-3, is EAGVAQSPRYKIIEKRQSVAFWCNPISGHATLYWYQQILGQGPKLLIQFQNNGVVDDSQLPKDRFSAERLKGVDSTLKIQPAKLEDSAVYLCASSLMLGSIGDTQYFGPGTRLTVL.

V and J are TRBV20-1 and TRBJ1-2; TCRdb outputs TRBD1, but without DNA this stays unchecked. Germline loops: CDR1 DFQATT, CDR2 SNEGSKA (reference sequence). The CDR3 runs to 15 residues. CDR3 residues: CSARVAGAVNYGYTF.

V usage is TRBV7-2 and J usage is TRBJ1-6. This CDR3 has 15 amino acids. CDR1 is SGHTA and CDR2 is FQGNSA in the germline V gene. The CDR3 loop reads CASSISRNGGSPLHF.

J is TRBJ1-2 and V is TRBV2; checking the TCRdb D call of TRBD1 is not possible without DNA. This CDR3 comprises 18 residues. Per the germline V gene, CDR1 is SNHLY and CDR2 is FYNNEI. The CDR3: CAIITNYSTVSSYYGFTF.

CDR3 region: CASSLGPLGTEAFF. The J gene is TRBJ1-1, the V gene TRBV11-2. Germline-derived CDR1 and CDR2 are SGHAT and FQNNGV. This CDR3 has 14 residues.

This clonotype is called large based on its frequency. The chain employs TRBV2 and TRBJ2-3; TCRdb indicates TRBD1, and absent DNA this call remains unverified. The germline V gene has CDR1 SNHLY and CDR2 FYNNEI. The CDR3 length is 14 residues. CDR3 sequence reads: CASRTGAGTDTQYF.

The chain carries TRBV10-3 and TRBJ2-3; the D call from TCRdb, TRBD2, cannot be confirmed without DNA. Germline V lookup: CDR1 ENHRY, CDR2 SYGVKD. The CDR3 totals 18 residues. This CDR3 reads CAISEATSGSLVTDTQYF.

J is TRBJ2-3 and V is TRBV20-1; there is no DNA to check the TCRdb D call of TRBD2. The CDR3 is made up of 12 amino acids. The germline CDR1 and CDR2 sequences are DFQATT and SNEGSKA (reference sequence). This CDR3 is CSARERGLAQYF.

The J gene is TRBJ1-1, the V gene TRBV19; TCRdb's assignment of TRBD1 cannot be checked, as there is no DNA. CDR3 length equals 14 residues. Germline CDR1 LNHDA, CDR2 SQIVND (reference sequence). The CDR3 region is CASSIRTGGAQALF.

J is TRBJ2-5 and V is TRBV5-4; lacking DNA, the TRBD2 call made by TCRdb goes unchecked. This CDR3 has 16 amino acids. Germline V gene sequence: CDR1 SGHNT, CDR2 YYREEE (reference sequence). The CDR3 spells CASSPVVAGGQETQYF.

V gene TRBV7-2 combines with J gene TRBJ1-1. The CDR3 runs 15 residues. Per germline, CDR1 SGHTA and CDR2 FQGNSA. The CDR3 here is CASSLAVGGLAEAFF. Based on the CDR3 plus reference TRBV7-2 and TRBJ1-1, the full variable domain is GAGVSQSPSNKVTEKGKDVELRCDPISGHTALYWYRQSLGQGLEFLIYFQGNSAPDKSGLPSDRFSAERTGGSVSTLTIQRTQQEDSAVYLCASSLAVGGLAEAFFGQGTRLTVV.

The rearrangement uses TRBV20-1 and TRBJ1-6; TCRdb calls TRBD1, which cannot be checked without DNA. The CDR3 is 16 amino acids. Germline CDR1 DFQATT, CDR2 SNEGSKA (reference sequence). The CDR3 here is CSARDDRMGTHSPLHF.